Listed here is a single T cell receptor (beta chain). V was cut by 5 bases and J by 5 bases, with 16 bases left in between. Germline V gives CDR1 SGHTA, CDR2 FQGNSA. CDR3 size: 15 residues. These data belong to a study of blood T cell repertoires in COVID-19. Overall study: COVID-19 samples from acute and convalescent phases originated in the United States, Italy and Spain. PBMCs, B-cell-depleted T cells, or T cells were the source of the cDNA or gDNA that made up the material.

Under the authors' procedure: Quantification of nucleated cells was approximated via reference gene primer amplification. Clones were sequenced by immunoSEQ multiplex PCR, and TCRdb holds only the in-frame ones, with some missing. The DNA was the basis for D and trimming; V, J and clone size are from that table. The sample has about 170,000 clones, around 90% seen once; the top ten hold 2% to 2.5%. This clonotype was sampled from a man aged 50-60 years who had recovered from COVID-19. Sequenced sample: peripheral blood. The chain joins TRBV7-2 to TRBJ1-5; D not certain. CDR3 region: CASSPTGRTYQPQHF. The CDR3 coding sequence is TGTGCCAGCAGCCCAACGGGCCGGACTTATCAGCCCCAGCATTTT.